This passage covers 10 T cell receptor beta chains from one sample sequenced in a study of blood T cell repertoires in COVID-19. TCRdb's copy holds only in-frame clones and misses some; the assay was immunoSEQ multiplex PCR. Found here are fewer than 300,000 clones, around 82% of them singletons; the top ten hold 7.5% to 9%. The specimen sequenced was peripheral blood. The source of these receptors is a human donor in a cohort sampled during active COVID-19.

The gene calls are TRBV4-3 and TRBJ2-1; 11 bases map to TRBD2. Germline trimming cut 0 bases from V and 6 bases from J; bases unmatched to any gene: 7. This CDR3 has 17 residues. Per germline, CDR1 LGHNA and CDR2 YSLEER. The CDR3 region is CASSQEMTSGAGNEQFF. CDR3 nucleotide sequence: TGCGCCAGCAGCCAAGAAATGACTAGCGGGGCAGGCAATGAGCAGTTCTTC.

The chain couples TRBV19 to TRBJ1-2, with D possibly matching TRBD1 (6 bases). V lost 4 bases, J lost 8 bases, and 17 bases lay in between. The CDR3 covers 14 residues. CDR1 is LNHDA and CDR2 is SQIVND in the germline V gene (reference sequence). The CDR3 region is CASSTNRDLTGYTF. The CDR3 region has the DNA TGTGCCAGTAGTACCAACAGGGACCTGACAGGCTACACCTTC.

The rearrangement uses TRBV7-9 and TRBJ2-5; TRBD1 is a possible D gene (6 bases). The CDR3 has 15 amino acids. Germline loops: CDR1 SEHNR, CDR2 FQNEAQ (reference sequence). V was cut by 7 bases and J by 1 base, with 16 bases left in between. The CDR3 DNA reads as TGTGCCAGCACCCTAGGGGGTGGGGGCCAAGAGACCCAGTACTTC. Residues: CASTLGGGGQETQYF.

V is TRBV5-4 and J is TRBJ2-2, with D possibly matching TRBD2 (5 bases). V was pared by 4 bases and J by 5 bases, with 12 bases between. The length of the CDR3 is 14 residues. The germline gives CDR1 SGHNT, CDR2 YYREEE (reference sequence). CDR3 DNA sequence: TGTGCCAGCAGCGTGGGAGTCGGTACCGGGGAGCTGTTTTTT. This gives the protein CASSVGVGTGELFF.

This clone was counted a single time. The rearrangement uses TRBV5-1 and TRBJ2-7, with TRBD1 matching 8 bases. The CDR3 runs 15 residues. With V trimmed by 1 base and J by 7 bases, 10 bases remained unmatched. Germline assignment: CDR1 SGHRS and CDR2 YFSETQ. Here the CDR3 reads CASSLTSDRAGEQYF. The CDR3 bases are TGCGCCAGCAGCTTGACATCGGACAGGGCGGGGGAGCAGTACTTC. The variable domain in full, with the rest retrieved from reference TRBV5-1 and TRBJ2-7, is KAGVTQTPRYLIKTRGQQVTLSCSPISGHRSVSWYQQTPGQGLQFLFEYFSETQRNKGNFPGRFSGRQFSNSRSEMNVSTLELGDSALYLCASSLTSDRAGEQYFGPGTRLTVT.

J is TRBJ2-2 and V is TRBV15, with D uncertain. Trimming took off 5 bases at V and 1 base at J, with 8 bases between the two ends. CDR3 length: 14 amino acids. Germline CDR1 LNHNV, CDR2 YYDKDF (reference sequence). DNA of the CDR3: TGTGCCACCAGCGGCAGGATGAACACCGGGGAGCTGTTTTTT. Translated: CATSGRMNTGELFF. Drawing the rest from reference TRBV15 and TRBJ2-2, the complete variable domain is DAMVIQNPRYQVTQFGKPVTLSCSQTLNHNVMYWYQQKSSQAPKLLFHYYDKDFNNEADTPDNFQSRRPNTSFCFLDIRSPGLGDTAMYLCATSGRMNTGELFFGEGSRLTVL.

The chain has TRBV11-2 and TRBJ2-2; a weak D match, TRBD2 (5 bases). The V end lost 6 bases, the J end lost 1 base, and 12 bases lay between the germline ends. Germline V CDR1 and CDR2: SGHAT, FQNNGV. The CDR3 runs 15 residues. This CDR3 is CASRTGLVNTGELFF. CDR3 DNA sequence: TGTGCCAGCAGGACCGGACTGGTGAACACCGGGGAGCTGTTTTTT.

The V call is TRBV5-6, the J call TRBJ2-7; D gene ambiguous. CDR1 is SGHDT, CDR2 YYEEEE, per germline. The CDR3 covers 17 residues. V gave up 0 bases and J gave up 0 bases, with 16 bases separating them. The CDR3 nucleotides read TGTGCCAGCAGCTTGGGCGAACTCCGATTGAGCTCCTACGAGCAGTACTTC. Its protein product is CASSLGELRLSSYEQYF.

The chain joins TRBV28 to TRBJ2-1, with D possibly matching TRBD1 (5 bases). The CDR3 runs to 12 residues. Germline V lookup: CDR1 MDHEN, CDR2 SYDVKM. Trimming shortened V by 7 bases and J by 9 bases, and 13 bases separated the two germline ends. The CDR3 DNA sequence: TGTGCCAGCACCAGAATAGGGGTTGAGCAGTTCTTC. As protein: CASTRIGVEQFF.

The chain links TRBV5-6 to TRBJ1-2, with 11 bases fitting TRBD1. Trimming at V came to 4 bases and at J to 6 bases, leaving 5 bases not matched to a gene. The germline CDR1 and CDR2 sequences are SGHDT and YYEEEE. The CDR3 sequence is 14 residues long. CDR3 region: CASSRTGGADGYTF. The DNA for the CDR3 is TGTGCCAGCAGCAGGACAGGGGGCGCGGATGGCTACACCTTC.